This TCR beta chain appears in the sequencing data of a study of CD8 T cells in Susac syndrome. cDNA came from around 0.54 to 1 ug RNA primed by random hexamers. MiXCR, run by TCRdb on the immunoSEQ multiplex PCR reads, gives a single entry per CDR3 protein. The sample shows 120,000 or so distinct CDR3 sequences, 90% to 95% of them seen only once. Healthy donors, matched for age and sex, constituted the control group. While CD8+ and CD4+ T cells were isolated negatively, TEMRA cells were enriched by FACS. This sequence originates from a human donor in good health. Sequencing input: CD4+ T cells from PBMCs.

The CDR3 is CASSHGRFSYEQYF. CDR3 nucleotide sequence: TGTGCCAGCAGCCACGGACGGTTCTCCTACGAGCAGTACTTC. The rearrangement joins TRBV6-5 to TRBJ2-7; no clear D gene. Trimming stripped 6 bases from V and 0 bases from J, with 12 bases between. The CDR3 is 14 amino acids. Germline V gene sequence: CDR1 MNHEY, CDR2 SVGAGI.